The 17 T cell receptor beta chains below all came from one sample that was sequenced in a study of OX40 agonist ivuxolimab in advanced cancers. The method was immunoSEQ multiplex PCR; TCRdb's version includes in-frame clones alone and lacks a portion of them. In the table there are about 55,000 clones, approximately 84% of which are singletons. Source: CD4+ or CD8+ T cells sorted from blood, taken in a trial of the OX40 agonist ivuxolimab. Receptors originate from an adult with an advanced solid tumor such as melanoma, head and neck, liver or kidney cancer.

V usage is TRBV4-1 and J usage is TRBJ2-3; D is perhaps TRBD2 (6 bases). V was cut by 1 base and J by 3 bases, with 11 bases left in between. This CDR3 comprises 15 residues. Germline V gene data show CDR1 as MGHRA and CDR2 as YSYEKL. Here the CDR3 reads CASSQGTIRTDTQYF. The CDR3 bases are TGCGCCAGCAGCCAAGGGACTATCCGGACAGATACGCAGTATTTT.

The chain employs TRBV25-1 and TRBJ1-1; 8 bases line up with TRBD1. CDR3 size: 16 residues. Germline V CDR1 and CDR2: MGHDK, SYGVNS. V gave up 4 bases and J gave up 7 bases; unmatched junction bases: 14. CDR3 loop: CASSGTGLTGSLEAFF. CDR3 nucleotides: TGTGCCAGCAGTGGGACAGGGTTAACTGGGTCCCTTGAAGCTTTCTTT.

Regarding this clone: Other nucleotide sequences from this sample produce the same CDR3. The chain uses TRBV6-5 and TRBJ2-1; D gene unclear. Germline V lookup: CDR1 MNHEY, CDR2 SVGAGI. Trimming pared 5 bases from V and 0 bases from J, leaving 5 bases between. The CDR3 totals 13 residues. Written as DNA, the CDR3 is TGTGCCAGCAGTCCGAGCTCCTACAATGAGCAGTTCTTC. Translating it yields CASSPSSYNEQFF.

The V and J genes are TRBV7-6 and TRBJ2-6; 7 bases line up with TRBD1. The CDR3 has 22 amino acids. Germline V gives CDR1 SGHVS, CDR2 FNYEAQ. V lost 5 bases to trimming and J lost 1 base; unmatched junction nucleotides: 23. The CDR3 region is CASSPPLVPEGAGVSGANVLTF. The CDR3 nucleotides are TGTGCCAGCAGCCCCCCATTGGTACCAGAGGGGGCCGGGGTTTCTGGGGCCAACGTCCTGACTTTC.

As concerns this clone: No conserved phenylalanine or tryptophan is present at the end of the CDR3, so a read error is the likely explanation. The chain couples TRBV6-1 to TRBJ1-6; no clear D gene. This CDR3 spans 15 amino acids. The germline V gene encodes CDR1 MNHNS and CDR2 SASEGT. V was trimmed by 6 bases and J by 8 bases, leaving 17 bases between them. DNA for the CDR3: TGTGCCAGCAGAGCGGCCTTCCAGTTGGATTCACCCCTCCACCTT. Its translation is CASRAAFQLDSPLHL.

The chain uses TRBV4-3 and TRBJ1-3; no definite D call. This CDR3 has 16 residues. V shed 4 bases and J shed 0 bases, with 13 bases lying between them. Germline V gene data show CDR1 as LGHNA and CDR2 as YSLEER. This CDR3 reads CASSPKDEFSGNTIYF. The CDR3 DNA is TGCGCCAGCAGCCCTAAGGACGAGTTCTCTGGAAACACCATATATTTT.

The V and J genes are TRBV5-4 and TRBJ2-5; maybe TRBD2 (6 bases). Deletions cut 3 bases from V and 5 bases from J, with 11 bases between. The CDR3 loop spans 13 amino acids. The germline V gene encodes CDR1 SGHNT and CDR2 YYREEE (reference sequence). CDR3 DNA sequence: TGTGCCAGCAGCTCACGGGGGTCGGAGACCCAGTACTTC. Encoded protein: CASSSRGSETQYF.

The chain links TRBV6-5 to TRBJ2-1; D is undetermined. Germline lookup yields CDR1 MNHEY and CDR2 SVGAGI. The CDR3 spans 16 residues. V dropped 0 bases and J dropped 10 bases, with 19 bases sitting between them. In DNA, the CDR3 is TGTGCCAGCAGTTACTCCCCCCACGCTAGGGCACAGGAGCAGTTCTTC. This sequence encodes CASSYSPHARAQEQFF.

This chain connects TRBV5-6 to TRBJ2-3, with 11 bases that match TRBD1. From germline, CDR1 is SGHDT and CDR2 YYEEEE. This CDR3 has 16 amino acids. After removal of 4 bases from V and 4 bases from J, the junction contained 8 bases not matched to a gene. CDR3 amino acids: CASSLIGTGGPDTQYF. The DNA of the CDR3 is TGTGCCAGCAGCCTCATAGGGACAGGGGGACCAGATACGCAGTATTTT.

This rearrangement joins TRBV28 to TRBJ2-5; D is unclear. The germline CDR1 and CDR2 sequences are MDHEN and SYDVKM. V was cut by 2 bases and J by 7 bases, with 2 bases left in between. The CDR3 has 10 residues. DNA for the CDR3: TGTGCCAGCAGTTTAGGGACCCAGTACTTC. It is translated as CASSLGTQYF.

The chain couples TRBV27 to TRBJ2-3; D is undetermined. The germline gives CDR1 MNHEY, CDR2 SMNVEV (reference sequence). This CDR3 region has 13 residues. Trimming cost V 2 bases and J 2 bases, with 5 bases left between them. The CDR3 DNA reads TGTGCCAGCAGTTTACTAGACACAGATACGCAGTATTTT. Its protein product is CASSLLDTDTQYF.

This chain joins TRBV7-2 and TRBJ1-1, with D possibly being TRBD1 (5 bases). CDR3 size: 12 residues. Germline values: CDR1 SGHTA, CDR2 FQGNSA. Between the trimmed V and J ends, which lost 5 bases and 8 bases, there was a span of 12 bases. CDR3 DNA sequence: TGTGCCAGCAGCCTTGGGGGGGGAGAAGCTTTCTTT. This translates into CASSLGGGEAFF.

The chain carries TRBV4-2 and TRBJ2-2; D is perhaps TRBD1 or TRBD2 (5 bases each). V lost 1 base and J 4 bases, leaving 19 bases between the germline ends. Germline CDR1 reads LGHNA; CDR2 reads YNFKEQ. The CDR3 length is 18 residues. CDR3 nucleotides: TGTGCCAGCAGCCAAGTTGCTAGTGGGGCCCGGGGCACCGGGGAGCTGTTTTTT. Translated: CASSQVASGARGTGELFF.

Here the CDR3 reads CASRGKDRDPYEQYF. CDR3 nucleotide sequence: TGTGCCAGCAGGGGTAAGGACAGGGACCCCTACGAGCAGTACTTC. This rearrangement joins TRBV27 to TRBJ2-7; TRBD1 aligns across 8 bases. Germline CDR1 and CDR2: MNHEY and SMNVEV (reference sequence). There are 15 residues in the CDR3. Trimming took 6 bases from V and 2 from J; bases not matched to a gene: 9.

On this clone: One end of the junction does not line up with germline, which may come from a read error. The chain links TRBV15 to TRBJ1-6; unclear D gene. Germline V CDR1 and CDR2: LNHNV, YYDKDF (reference sequence). This CDR3 has 13 amino acids. The CDR3 region has the DNA TGTGCCACCAGCAGAGAACCCGGGCCACCCCTTGACTTT. Protein sequence: CATSREPGPPLDF.

The chain uses TRBV7-6 and TRBJ2-7; the D gene could be TRBD1 or TRBD2 (5 bases each). Trimming pared 4 bases from V and 2 bases from J, leaving 12 bases between. The CDR3 is made up of 14 amino acids. Germline lookup yields CDR1 SGHVS and CDR2 FNYEAQ. The CDR3 sequence is CASSSGTETYEQYF. The CDR3 nucleotides read TGTGCCAGCAGCTCCGGGACGGAAACCTACGAGCAGTACTTC.

The V call is TRBV5-6, the J call TRBJ1-2, with a possible D match to TRBD1 (5 bases). The CDR3 extends over 15 amino acids. The germline V gene has CDR1 SGHDT and CDR2 YYEEEE. V lost 3 bases and J lost 4, with 16 bases in between. The CDR3 DNA reads as TGTGCCAGCAGCTCGGGGGACCCTTTGGGCTATGGCTACACCTTC. Its protein is CASSSGDPLGYGYTF.